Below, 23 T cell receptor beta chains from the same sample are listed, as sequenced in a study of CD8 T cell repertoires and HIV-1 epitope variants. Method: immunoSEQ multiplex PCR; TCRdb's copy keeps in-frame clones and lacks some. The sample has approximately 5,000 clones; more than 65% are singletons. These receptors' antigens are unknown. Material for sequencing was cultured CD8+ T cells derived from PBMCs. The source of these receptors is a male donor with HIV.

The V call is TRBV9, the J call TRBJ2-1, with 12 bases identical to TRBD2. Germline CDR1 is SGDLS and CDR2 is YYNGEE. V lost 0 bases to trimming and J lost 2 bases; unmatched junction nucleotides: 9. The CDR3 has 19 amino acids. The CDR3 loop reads CASSVAVASGGATYNEQFF. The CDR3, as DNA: TGTGCCAGCAGCGTAGCTGTGGCTAGCGGGGGGGCTACCTACAATGAGCAGTTCTTC.

The CDR3, as DNA: TGTGCCAGCACCGATGGGACAGGGTCTGAAAAACTGTTTTTT. It specifies CASTDGTGSEKLFF. This rearrangement joins TRBV27 to TRBJ1-4; TRBD1 matches at 9 bases. After removal of 7 bases from V and 7 bases from J, the junction contained 7 bases not matched to a gene. Germline CDR1 MNHEY, CDR2 SMNVEV (reference sequence). The CDR3 spans 14 residues.

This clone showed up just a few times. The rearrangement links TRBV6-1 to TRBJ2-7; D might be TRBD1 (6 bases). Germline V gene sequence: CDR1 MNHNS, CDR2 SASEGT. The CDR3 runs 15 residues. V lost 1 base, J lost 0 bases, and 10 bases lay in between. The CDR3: CASSEGQAHSYEQYF. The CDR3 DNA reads TGTGCCAGCAGTGAAGGACAGGCCCACTCCTACGAGCAGTACTTC.

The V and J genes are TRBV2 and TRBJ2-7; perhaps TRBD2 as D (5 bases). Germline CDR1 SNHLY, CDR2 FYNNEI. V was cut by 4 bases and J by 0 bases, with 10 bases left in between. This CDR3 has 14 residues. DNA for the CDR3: TGTGCCAGCAGTGTTCTGAGCGGCTCCTACGAGCAGTACTTC. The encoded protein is CASSVLSGSYEQYF.

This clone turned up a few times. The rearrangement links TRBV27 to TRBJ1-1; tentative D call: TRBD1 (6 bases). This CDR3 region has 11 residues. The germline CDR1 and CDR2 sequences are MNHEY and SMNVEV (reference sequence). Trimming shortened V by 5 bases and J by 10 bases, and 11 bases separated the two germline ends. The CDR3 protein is CASSLQGTAFF. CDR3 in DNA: TGTGCCAGCAGTCTCCAGGGGACAGCTTTCTTT.

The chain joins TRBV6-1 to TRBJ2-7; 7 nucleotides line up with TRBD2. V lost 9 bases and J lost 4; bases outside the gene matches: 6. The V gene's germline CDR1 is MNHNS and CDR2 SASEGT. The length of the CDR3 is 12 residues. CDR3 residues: CARWTGGYEQYF. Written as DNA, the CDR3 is TGTGCCAGATGGACCGGGGGGTACGAGCAGTACTTC.

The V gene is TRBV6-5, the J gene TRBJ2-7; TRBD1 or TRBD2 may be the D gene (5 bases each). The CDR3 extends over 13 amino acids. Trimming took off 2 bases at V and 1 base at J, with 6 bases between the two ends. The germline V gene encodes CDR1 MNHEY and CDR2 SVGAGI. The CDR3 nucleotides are TGTGCCAGCAGTTACGGGGGTTCCTACGAGCAGTACTTC. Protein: CASSYGGSYEQYF.

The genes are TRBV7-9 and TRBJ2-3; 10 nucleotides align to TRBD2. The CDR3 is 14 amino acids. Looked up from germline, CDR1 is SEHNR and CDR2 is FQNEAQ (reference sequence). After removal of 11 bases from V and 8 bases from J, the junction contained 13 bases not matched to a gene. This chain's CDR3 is CAVPGSGGASTQYF. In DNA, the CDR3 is TGTGCCGTACCGGGGAGCGGGGGGGCCTCTACGCAGTATTTT.

The CDR3 DNA sequence: TGCGCCAGCAGCCAAGACACGAGACAGGGTTGGGACGAGCAGTACTTC. It encodes CASSQDTRQGWDEQYF. J is TRBJ2-7 and V is TRBV4-1; 7 positions agree with TRBD1. The CDR3 is made up of 16 amino acids. V lost 0 bases and J lost 5; bases outside the gene matches: 10. Germline CDR1 reads MGHRA; CDR2 reads YSYEKL.

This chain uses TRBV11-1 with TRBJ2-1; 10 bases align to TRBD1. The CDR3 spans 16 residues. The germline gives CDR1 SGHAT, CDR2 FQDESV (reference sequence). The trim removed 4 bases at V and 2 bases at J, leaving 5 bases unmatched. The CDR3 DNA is TGTGCCAGCAGCTCGTCCGGGACAGGGGCCTACAATGAGCAGTTCTTC. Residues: CASSSSGTGAYNEQFF.

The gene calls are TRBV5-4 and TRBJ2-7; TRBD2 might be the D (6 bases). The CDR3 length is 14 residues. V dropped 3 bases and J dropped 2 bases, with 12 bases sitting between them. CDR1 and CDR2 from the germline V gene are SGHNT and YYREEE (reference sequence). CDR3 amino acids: CASSSVGGTYEQYF. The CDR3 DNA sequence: TGTGCCAGCAGCTCCGTGGGGGGTACCTACGAGCAGTACTTC.

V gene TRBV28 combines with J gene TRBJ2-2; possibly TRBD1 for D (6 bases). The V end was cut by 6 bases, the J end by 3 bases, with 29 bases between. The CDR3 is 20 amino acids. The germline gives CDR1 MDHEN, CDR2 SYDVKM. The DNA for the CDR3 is TGTGCCAGCAGCCAAGACTCCCCCCTCCGGGACACTCCTTACACCGGGGAGCTGTTTTTT. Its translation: CASSQDSPLRDTPYTGELFF.

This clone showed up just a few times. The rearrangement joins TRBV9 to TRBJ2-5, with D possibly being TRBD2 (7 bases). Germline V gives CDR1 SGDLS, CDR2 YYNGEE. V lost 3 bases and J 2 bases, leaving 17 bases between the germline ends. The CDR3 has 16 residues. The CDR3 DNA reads TGTGCCAGCAGCGGACGAGGGGGGGAGAGACAAGAGACCCAGTACTTC. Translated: CASSGRGGERQETQYF. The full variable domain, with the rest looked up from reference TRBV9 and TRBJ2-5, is DSGVTQTPKHLITATGQRVTLRCSPRSGDLSVYWYQQSLDQGLQFLIQYYNGEERAKGNILERFSAQQFPDLHSELNLSSLELGDSALYFCASSGRGGERQETQYFGPGTRLLVL.

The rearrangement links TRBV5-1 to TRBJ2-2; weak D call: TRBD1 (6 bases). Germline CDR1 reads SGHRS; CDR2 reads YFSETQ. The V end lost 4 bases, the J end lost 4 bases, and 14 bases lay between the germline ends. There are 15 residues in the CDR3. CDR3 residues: CASSPTGSPTGELFF. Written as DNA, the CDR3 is TGCGCCAGCAGCCCAACAGGGTCCCCCACCGGGGAGCTGTTTTTT.

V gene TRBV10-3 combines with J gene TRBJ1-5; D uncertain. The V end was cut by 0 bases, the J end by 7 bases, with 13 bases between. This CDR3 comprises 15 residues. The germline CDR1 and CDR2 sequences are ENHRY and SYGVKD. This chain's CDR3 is CAISESLDGEQPQHF. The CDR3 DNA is TGTGCCATCAGTGAGTCTTTAGACGGCGAGCAGCCCCAGCATTTT.

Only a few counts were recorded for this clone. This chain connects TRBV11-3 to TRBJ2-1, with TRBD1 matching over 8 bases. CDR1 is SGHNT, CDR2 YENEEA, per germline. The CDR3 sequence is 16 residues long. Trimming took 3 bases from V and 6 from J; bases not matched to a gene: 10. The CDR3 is CASSFQGGQGVNEQFF. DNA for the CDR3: TGTGCCAGCAGCTTCCAGGGAGGACAGGGAGTCAATGAGCAGTTCTTC. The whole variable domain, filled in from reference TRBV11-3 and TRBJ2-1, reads EAGVVQSPRYKIIEKKQPVAFWCNPISGHNTLYWYLQNLGQGPELLIRYENEEAVDDSQLPKDRFSAERLKGVDSTLKIQPAELGDSAVYLCASSFQGGQGVNEQFFGPGTRLTVL.

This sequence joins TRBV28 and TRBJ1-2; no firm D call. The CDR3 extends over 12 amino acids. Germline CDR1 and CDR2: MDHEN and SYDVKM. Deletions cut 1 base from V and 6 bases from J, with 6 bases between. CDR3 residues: CASSLSANGYTF. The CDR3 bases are TGTGCCAGCAGTTTATCCGCGAATGGCTACACCTTC.

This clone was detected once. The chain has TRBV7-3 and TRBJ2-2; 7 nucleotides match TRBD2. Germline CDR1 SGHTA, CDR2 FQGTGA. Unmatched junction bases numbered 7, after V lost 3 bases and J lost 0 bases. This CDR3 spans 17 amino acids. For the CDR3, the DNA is TGTGCCAGCAGCTTTTTCCCCCGGGGGGCGAACACCGGGGAGCTGTTTTTT. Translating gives CASSFFPRGANTGELFF.

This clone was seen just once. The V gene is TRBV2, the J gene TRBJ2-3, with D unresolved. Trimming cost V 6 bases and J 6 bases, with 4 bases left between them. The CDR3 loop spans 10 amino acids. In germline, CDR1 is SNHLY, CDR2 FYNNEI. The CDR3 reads CASRQDTQYF. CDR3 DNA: TGTGCCAGCAGACAGGATACGCAGTATTTT.

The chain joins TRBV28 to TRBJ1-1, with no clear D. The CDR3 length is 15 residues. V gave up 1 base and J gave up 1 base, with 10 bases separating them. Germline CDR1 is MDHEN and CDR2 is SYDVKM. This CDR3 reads CASSLFPGTNTEAFF. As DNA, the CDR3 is TGTGCCAGCAGTTTATTTCCGGGCACGAACACTGAAGCTTTCTTT.

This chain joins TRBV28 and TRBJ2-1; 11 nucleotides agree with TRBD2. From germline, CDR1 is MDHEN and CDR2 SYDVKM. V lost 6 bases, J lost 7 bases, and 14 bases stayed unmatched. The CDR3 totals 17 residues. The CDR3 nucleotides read TGTGCCAGCAGACCAACTAGCGGGAGCCTCCCGGGGAATGAGCAGTTCTTC. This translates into CASRPTSGSLPGNEQFF.

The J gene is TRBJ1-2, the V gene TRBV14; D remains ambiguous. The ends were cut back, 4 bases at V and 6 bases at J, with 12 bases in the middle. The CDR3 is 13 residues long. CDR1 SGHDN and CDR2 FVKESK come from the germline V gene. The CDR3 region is CASSRGYSDGYTF. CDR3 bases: TGTGCCAGCAGCCGAGGATACTCAGATGGCTACACCTTC.

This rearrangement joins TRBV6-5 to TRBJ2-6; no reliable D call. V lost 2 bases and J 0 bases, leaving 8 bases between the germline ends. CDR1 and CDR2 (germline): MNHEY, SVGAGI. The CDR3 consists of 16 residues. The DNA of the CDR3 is TGTGCCAGCAGTTACGTAATTCTCTCTGGGGCCAACGTCCTGACTTTC. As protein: CASSYVILSGANVLTF.